These 14 T cell receptor beta chains originate from one sample sequenced in a study of cytomegalovirus exposure and HLA in healthy donors. Primers for the PCR totalled 60 Vbeta and 13 Jbeta. Clones were sequenced by immunoSEQ multiplex PCR, and TCRdb holds only the in-frame ones, with some missing. The data contain roughly 120,000 clones, 75% to 85% of them singletons. The sequenced sample consisted of PBMCs. The receptor set was obtained from a male donor in good health and CMV-seropositive.

The rearrangement uses TRBV27 and TRBJ2-3, with 8 bases matching TRBD2. The CDR3 runs to 15 residues. The trim removed 4 bases at V and 6 bases at J, leaving 9 bases unmatched. Germline CDR1 reads MNHEY; CDR2 reads SMNVEV (reference sequence). This chain's CDR3 is CASSSYREGLDTQYF. CDR3 DNA: TGTGCCAGCAGTTCCTACCGGGAGGGCCTCGATACGCAGTATTTT.

The chain couples TRBV5-1 to TRBJ2-6, with a weak D call TRBD1 (6 bases). CDR1 SGHRS and CDR2 YFSETQ come from the germline V gene. This CDR3 is 15 amino acids long. Trimming stripped 1 base from V and 10 bases from J, with 15 bases between. CDR3: CASSLSRGVYNVLTF. CDR3 nucleotides: TGCGCCAGCAGCTTGTCCAGGGGCGTCTATAACGTCCTGACTTTC.

J is TRBJ2-5 and V is TRBV4-3, with 10 bases that match TRBD1. Losses at the gene ends were 5 bases for V and 4 bases for J; bases not matched to a gene: 7. Germline loops: CDR1 LGHNA, CDR2 YSLEER. The CDR3 length is 15 residues. CDR3 residues: CASSYGTGERETQYF. Written as DNA, the CDR3 is TGCGCCAGCAGCTACGGGACAGGGGAGAGAGAGACCCAGTACTTC.

The J gene is TRBJ2-7, the V gene TRBV5-8; the match to TRBD2 covers 11 bases. This CDR3 comprises 17 residues. Germline V lookup: CDR1 SGHTS, CDR2 YDEGEE. The trim removed 4 bases at V and 1 base at J, leaving 10 bases unmatched. The CDR3 spells CASSRTSGRKMSYEQYF. For the CDR3, the DNA is TGTGCCAGCAGCCGAACTAGCGGGAGAAAGATGTCCTACGAGCAGTACTTC.

This clone was observed a few times. The chain employs TRBV10-3 and TRBJ2-1; 8 bases are a match to TRBD1. Germline V gene data show CDR1 as ENHRY and CDR2 as SYGVKD. V shed 7 bases and J 0 bases; nucleotides not matched to a gene: 11. The CDR3 is 17 amino acids. The CDR3 sequence: CAITKTGDQSSYNEQFF. For the CDR3, the DNA is TGTGCCATCACTAAGACAGGGGATCAGAGCTCCTACAATGAGCAGTTCTTC.

Only one count was recorded for this clone. V usage is TRBV7-3 and J usage is TRBJ2-2; no firm D call. There are 16 residues in the CDR3. V was clipped by 1 base and J by 2 bases, with 11 bases between them. Germline assignment: CDR1 SGHTA and CDR2 FQGTGA. The CDR3: CASSLIGGVNTGELFF. CDR3 in DNA: TGTGCCAGCAGCTTAATTGGCGGAGTCAACACCGGGGAGCTGTTTTTT.

On this clone: Relative to the germline gene, one junction end is altered; a read error may explain this. Other DNA sequences in this specimen translate into the identical CDR3. The V call is TRBV11-3, the J call TRBJ1-1, with 7 bases that match TRBD1. The germline gives CDR1 SGHNT, CDR2 YENEEA. This CDR3 comprises 14 residues. CDR3 residues: CASSSRPGQAKPSF. CDR3 bases: TGTGCCAGCAGCTCCCGACCCGGACAGGCCAAACCCTCCTTT.

About this clone itself: Additional DNA sequences in this sample encode the identical CDR3. This chain uses TRBV7-9 with TRBJ2-7, with 7 bases aligning to TRBD2. J was trimmed by 4 bases and V by 1 base; bases with no gene match: 10. This CDR3 comprises 16 residues. CDR1 is SEHNR and CDR2 is FQNEAQ in the germline V gene (reference sequence). The CDR3 here is CASSLGLAGEGYEQYF. Here the CDR3 DNA reads TGTGCCAGCAGCTTAGGGTTGGCGGGAGAAGGTTACGAGCAGTACTTC.

The V and J genes are TRBV19 and TRBJ2-3; D might be TRBD1 (6 bases). The CDR3 totals 15 residues. Germline V gene sequence: CDR1 LNHDA, CDR2 SQIVND (reference sequence). The germline V and J ends were trimmed by 3 bases and 0 bases, with 10 bases remaining between them. The CDR3 is CASSIGQQSTDTQYF. The DNA for the CDR3 is TGTGCCAGTAGTATCGGACAGCAAAGCACAGATACGCAGTATTTT.

J is TRBJ2-2 and V is TRBV9; 7 bases line up with TRBD2. The V segment lost 2 bases and the J segment 1 base; nucleotides outside the gene matches: 2. CDR3 length: 15 amino acids. Germline V CDR1 and CDR2: SGDLS, YYNGEE. The CDR3 region is CASSVSSGNTGELFF. The CDR3 DNA sequence: TGTGCCAGCAGCGTTTCTAGCGGGAACACCGGGGAGCTGTTTTTT.

The chain recombines TRBV9 with TRBJ2-1, with TRBD2 matching 11 bases. From germline, CDR1 is SGDLS and CDR2 YYNGEE. There are 15 residues in the CDR3. The V gene end was trimmed by 3 bases and the J gene end by 7 bases; junction bases not matched to a gene: 6. The CDR3 reads CASSAEVAGGNEQFF. The DNA of the CDR3 is TGTGCCAGCAGCGCAGAGGTAGCGGGAGGGAATGAGCAGTTCTTC.

V and J are TRBV6-5 and TRBJ2-5; tentative D call: TRBD2 (6 bases). The CDR3 is 13 residues long. V was trimmed by 7 bases and J by 3 bases, leaving 12 bases between them. Germline V CDR1 and CDR2: MNHEY, SVGAGI. The CDR3 DNA reads as TGTGCCAGCAAGAGGACGGGGGAAGAGACCCAGTACTTC. Amino acids: CASKRTGEETQYF.

This sequence joins TRBV15 and TRBJ1-2, with D possibly matching TRBD1 (6 bases). The V and J ends lost 1 base and 6 bases respectively, with 15 bases between them. The CDR3 consists of 15 residues. Germline lookup yields CDR1 LNHNV and CDR2 YYDKDF (reference sequence). DNA for the CDR3: TGTGCCACCAGCAGAGGTCCAGGGGATGGAAATGGCTACACCTTC. Translated: CATSRGPGDGNGYTF.

The chain is built from TRBV6-1 and TRBJ1-1; no clear D gene. This CDR3 is built from 13 residues. The V end was cut by 7 bases, the J end by 0 bases, with 9 bases between. Germline V gene sequence: CDR1 MNHNS, CDR2 SASEGT. The CDR3 region has the DNA TGTGCCAGCAACTCCCCGTTGAACACTGAAGCTTTCTTT. It encodes CASNSPLNTEAFF.